This TCR beta chain appears in the sequencing data of a study of T cell responses to AZD1222 COVID-19 vaccine listed by TCRdb under 2021. Broadly, across the study: Because spike-specific TCR depth and breadth did not differ between the two schedules, AZD1222 recipients who got a second dose at roughly 4 weeks were pooled with those who got a second dose at roughly 12 weeks. Trial participants were enrolled by age into subgroups of 18-55, 56-69 and 70-plus years, and around 150, 28 and 57 TCR-sequenced participants, respectively, were included in these subgroups. A total of under 250 trial participants underwent TCR sequencing, of whom nearly 210 had received two doses of AZD1222 and some 25 had received two doses of the MenACWY control vaccine.

A word on this clone: Its antigen remains undetermined. Within one base of it there is no much larger clone, and no base qualities were kept.

Broad study findings and their caveats: Conclusions about previously exposed vaccinees were limited because only five to seven AZD1222 recipients were SARS-CoV-2 seropositive at baseline. CD4 TCRs associated with the vaccine covered the entire spike protein, and the dominant responses were in regions 160-218 and 743-854. Reportedly, almost half of the unique spike-specific TCRs recognized epitopes lying outside the regions that are mutated in the B.1.351 and B.1.1.7 variants. A significant rise in spike-specific TCR breadth and depth was observed after two AZD1222 doses relative to day 0 and relative to MenACWY recipients. In the small 56-69-year group, the increase in depth fell short of significance, most likely because of low power. Participants were mostly white British and included more females than males, and it was suggested by the authors that clonal diversity may have been underestimated. Because no day 14 peak-response samples were available, the repertoires could be characterized only after the peak T cell response.

The CDR3 regions of human TCRbeta chains were analyzed by immunosequencing. On the study's bioinformatics: TCRs in the repertoires were matched against a reference library of SARS-CoV-2-specific TCRs that had been generated with the MIRA antigen-specificity platform. Breadth was defined as the fraction of unique TCRs that were SARS-CoV-2-associated, and depth was defined as the fraction of total T cells that were SARS-CoV-2-associated. Using the MIRA data, each spike-specific TCR was assigned both to the spike region to which the TCR was reactive and to a CD4 or CD8 class. Log10-transformed breadth and depth values were compared by one-way ANOVA with Sidak's multiple comparisons tests. Entries here come from immuneACCESS through TCRdb and include only in-frame sequences with V and J called. Some clones fail to appear in such tables; in the studies checked, an unresolved V gene covers under half of the shortfall, and the cause of the remainder is unknown. From that table come the V and J calls and clone size; the DNA was used to work out D and trimming. The table for this sample lists 130,000 or so clones; roughly 92% of them were counted only once. Together, the top ten hold around 1.8% of the sample.

From cysteine to phenylalanine, the CDR3 is 15 amino acids long. The DNA shown is the 45-base CDR3, in frame from base 1. Germline trimming: 5 bases from V, 2 bases from J; junction bases outside gene matches: 3. Sequences SGHAT (CDR1) and FQNNGV (CDR2) are obtained from the germline V gene. The sample's time point label is to be understood as: baseline before first vaccination. Vaccinee samples were obtained from the UK trials COV001 and COV002, which included a single-blind randomized controlled phase 2/3 trial of AZD1222 (ChAdOx1 nCoV-19) in healthy adults. For TCRbeta chain sequencing, PBMC samples were collected from trial participants at day 0 and at day 28 after the second dose.

The receptor's source is an adult in good health. The V gene is TRBV11-2 and the J gene is TRBJ2-5, with 12 junctional bases fitting TRBD2. Sequences were derived from peripheral blood, sampled on day 0 of AZD1222 vaccination. Here the CDR3 is given as CASSLGTSGQETQYF. The DNA reads TGTGCCAGCAGCCTCGGGACTAGCGGGCAAGAGACCCAGTACTTC.